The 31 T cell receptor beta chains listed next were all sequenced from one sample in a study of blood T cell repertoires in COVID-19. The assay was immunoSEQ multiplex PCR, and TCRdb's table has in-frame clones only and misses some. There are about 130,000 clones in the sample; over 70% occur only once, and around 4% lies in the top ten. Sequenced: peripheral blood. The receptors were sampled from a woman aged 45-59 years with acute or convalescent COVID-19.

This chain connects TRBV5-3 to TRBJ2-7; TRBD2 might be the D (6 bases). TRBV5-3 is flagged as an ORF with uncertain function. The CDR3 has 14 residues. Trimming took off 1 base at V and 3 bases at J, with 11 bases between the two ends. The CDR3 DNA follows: TGTGCCAGAAGCTTGCGGGACTCCGGCTACGAGCAGTACTTC. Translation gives CARSLRDSGYEQYF.

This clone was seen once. CDR3 bases: TGTGCCAGCTCACGAGCAGACAGCCGAAGTAATGAAAAACTGTTTTTT. Protein: CASSRADSRSNEKLFF. This chain uses TRBV18 with TRBJ1-4; weak D call: TRBD1 (5 bases). Germline V gene lookup returns CDR1 KGHSH and CDR2 LQKENI. Deletions cut 4 bases from V and 4 bases from J, with 16 bases between. The CDR3 contains 16 residues. The entire variable domain, with the rest obtained from reference TRBV18 and TRBJ1-4, is as follows: NAGVMQNPRHLVRRRGQEARLRCSPMKGHSHVYWYRQLPEEGLKFMVYLQKENIIDESGMPKERFSAEFPKEGPSILRIQQVVRGDSAAYFCASSRADSRSNEKLFFGSGTQLSVL.

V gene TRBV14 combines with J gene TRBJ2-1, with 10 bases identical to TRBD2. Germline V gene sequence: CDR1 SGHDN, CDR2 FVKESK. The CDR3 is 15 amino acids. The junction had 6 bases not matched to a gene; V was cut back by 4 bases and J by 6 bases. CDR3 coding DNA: TGTGCCAGCAGCCCGCTAGCGGGAGTAGGCAATGAGCAGTTCTTC. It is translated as CASSPLAGVGNEQFF. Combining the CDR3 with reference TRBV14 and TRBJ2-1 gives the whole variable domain EAGVTQFPSHSVIEKGQTVTLRCDPISGHDNLYWYRRVMGKEIKFLLHFVKESKQDESGMPNNRFLAERTGGTYSTLKVQPAELEDSGVYFCASSPLAGVGNEQFFGPGTRLTVL.

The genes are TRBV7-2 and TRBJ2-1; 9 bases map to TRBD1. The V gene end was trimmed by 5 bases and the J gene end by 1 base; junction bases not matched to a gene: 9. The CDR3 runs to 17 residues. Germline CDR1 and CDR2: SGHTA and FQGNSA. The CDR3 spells CASSARPGQGSYNEQFF. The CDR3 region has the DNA TGTGCCAGCAGCGCGAGACCGGGACAGGGTTCCTACAATGAGCAGTTCTTC.

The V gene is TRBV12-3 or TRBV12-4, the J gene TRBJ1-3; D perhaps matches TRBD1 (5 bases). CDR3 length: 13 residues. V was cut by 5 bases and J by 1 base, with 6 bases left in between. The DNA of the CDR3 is TGTGCCAGCAGTCCAGGGTCTGGAAACACCATATATTTT. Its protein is CASSPGSGNTIYF.

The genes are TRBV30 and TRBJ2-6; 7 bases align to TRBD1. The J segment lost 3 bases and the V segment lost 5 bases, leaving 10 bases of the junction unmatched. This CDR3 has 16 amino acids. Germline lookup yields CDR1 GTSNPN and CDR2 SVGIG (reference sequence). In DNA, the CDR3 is TGTGCCTGGGACAGGGCCGGATATAGTGGGGCCAACGTCCTGACTTTC. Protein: CAWDRAGYSGANVLTF. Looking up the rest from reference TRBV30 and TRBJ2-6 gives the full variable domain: SQTIHQWPATLVQPVGSPLSLECTVEGTSNPNLYWYRQAAGRGLQLLFYSVGIGQISSEVPQNLSASRPQDRQFILSSKKLLLSDSGFYLCAWDRAGYSGANVLTFGAGSRLTVL.

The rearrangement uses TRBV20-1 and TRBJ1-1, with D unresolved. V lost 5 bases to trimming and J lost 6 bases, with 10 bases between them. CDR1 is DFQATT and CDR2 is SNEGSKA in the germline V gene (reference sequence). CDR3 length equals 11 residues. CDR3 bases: TGCAGTGCTCCGCTAGCGGCTGAAGCTTTCTTT. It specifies CSAPLAAEAFF.

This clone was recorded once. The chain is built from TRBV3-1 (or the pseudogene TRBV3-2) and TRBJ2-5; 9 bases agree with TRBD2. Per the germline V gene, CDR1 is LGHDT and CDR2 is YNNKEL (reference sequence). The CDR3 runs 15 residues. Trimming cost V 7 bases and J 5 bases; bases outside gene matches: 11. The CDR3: CASTPLREGQETQYF. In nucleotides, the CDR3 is TGTGCCAGCACACCGCTGCGGGAGGGCCAGGAGACCCAGTACTTC.

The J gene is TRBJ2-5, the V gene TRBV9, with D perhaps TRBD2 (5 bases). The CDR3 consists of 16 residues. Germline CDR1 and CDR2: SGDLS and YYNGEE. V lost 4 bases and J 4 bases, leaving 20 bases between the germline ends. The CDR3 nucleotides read TGTGCCAGCAGCCCCCGGGGTGGGGTCAACACAGAGACCCAGTACTTC. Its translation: CASSPRGGVNTETQYF.

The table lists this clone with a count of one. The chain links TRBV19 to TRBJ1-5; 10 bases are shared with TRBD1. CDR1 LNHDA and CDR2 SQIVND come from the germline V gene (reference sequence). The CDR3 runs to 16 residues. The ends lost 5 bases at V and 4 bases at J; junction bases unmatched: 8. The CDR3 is CASSLLGTGANQPQHF. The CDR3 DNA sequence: TGTGCCAGTAGTCTCCTGGGGACAGGGGCAAATCAGCCCCAGCATTTT.

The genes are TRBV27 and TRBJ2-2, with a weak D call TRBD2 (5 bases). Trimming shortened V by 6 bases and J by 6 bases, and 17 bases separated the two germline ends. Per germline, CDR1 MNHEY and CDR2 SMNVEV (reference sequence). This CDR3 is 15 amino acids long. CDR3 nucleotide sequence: TGTGCCAGCAGAAGGCCAGGTGGGAGCGCCGGGGAGCTGTTTTTT. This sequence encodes CASRRPGGSAGELFF.

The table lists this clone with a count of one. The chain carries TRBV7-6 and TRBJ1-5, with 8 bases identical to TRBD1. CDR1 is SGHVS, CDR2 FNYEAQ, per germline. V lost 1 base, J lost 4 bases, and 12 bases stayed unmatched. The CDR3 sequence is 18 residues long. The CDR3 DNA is TGTGCCAGCAGCTTAGGATGGACAGGGACGTTGGCGAATCAGCCCCAGCATTTT. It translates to CASSLGWTGTLANQPQHF.

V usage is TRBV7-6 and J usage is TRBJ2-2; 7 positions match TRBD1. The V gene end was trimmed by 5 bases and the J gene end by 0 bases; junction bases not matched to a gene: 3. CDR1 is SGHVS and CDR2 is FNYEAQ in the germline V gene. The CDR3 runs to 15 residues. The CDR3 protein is CASSLGQPNTGELFF. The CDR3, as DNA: TGTGCCAGCAGCCTGGGACAGCCGAACACCGGGGAGCTGTTTTTT.

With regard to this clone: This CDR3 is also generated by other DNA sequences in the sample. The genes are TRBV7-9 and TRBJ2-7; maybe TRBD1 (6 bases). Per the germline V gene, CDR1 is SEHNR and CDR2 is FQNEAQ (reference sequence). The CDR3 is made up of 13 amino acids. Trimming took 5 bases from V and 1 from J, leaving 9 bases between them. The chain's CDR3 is CASSRTGSYEQYF. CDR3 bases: TGTGCCAGCAGCCGTACAGGGTCCTACGAGCAGTACTTC.

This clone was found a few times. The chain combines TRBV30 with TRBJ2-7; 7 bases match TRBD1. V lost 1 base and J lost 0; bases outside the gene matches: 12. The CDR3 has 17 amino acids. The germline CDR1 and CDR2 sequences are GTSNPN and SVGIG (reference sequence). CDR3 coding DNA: TGTGCCTGGAGTGCCGCCGCCGGGACAGAAAACTCCTACGAGCAGTACTTC. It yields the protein CAWSAAAGTENSYEQYF.

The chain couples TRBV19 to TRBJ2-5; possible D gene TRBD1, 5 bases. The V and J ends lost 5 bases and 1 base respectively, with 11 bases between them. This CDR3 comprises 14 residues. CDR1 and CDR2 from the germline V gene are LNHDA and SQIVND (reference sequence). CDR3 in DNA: TGTGCCAGTAGTCCGACAGTAAGCCAAGAGACCCAGTACTTC. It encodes CASSPTVSQETQYF.

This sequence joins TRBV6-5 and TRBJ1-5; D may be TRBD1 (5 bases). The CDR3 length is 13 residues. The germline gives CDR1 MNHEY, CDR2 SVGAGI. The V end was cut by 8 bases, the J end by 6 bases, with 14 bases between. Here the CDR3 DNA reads TGTGCCAGCTCGGTGTCGGGGGGTCAGCCCCAGCATTTT. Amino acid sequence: CASSVSGGQPQHF.

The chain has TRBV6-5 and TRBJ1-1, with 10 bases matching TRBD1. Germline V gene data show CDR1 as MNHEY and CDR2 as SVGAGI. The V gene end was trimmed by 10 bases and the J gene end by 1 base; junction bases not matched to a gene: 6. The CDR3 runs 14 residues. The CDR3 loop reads CATDRTGGNTEAFF. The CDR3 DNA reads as TGTGCCACAGACCGGACAGGGGGGAACACTGAAGCTTTCTTT.

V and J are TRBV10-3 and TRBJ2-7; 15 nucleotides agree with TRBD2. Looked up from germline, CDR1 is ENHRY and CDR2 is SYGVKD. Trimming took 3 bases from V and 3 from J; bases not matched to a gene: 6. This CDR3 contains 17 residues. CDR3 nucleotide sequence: TGTGCCATCAGTGAAACCAGGACTAGCGGGGGGGGCTACGAGCAGTACTTC. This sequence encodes CAISETRTSGGGYEQYF.

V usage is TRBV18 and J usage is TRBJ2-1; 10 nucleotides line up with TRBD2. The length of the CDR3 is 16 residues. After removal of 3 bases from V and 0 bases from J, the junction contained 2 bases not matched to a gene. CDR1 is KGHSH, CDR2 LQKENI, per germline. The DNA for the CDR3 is TGTGCCAGCTCACCCGGGACTAGCGCCTCCTACAATGAGCAGTTCTTC. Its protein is CASSPGTSASYNEQFF.

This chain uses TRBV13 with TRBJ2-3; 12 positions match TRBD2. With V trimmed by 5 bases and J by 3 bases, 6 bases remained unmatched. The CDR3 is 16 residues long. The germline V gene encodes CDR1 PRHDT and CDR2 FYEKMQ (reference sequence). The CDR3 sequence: CASSTRLAGATDTQYF. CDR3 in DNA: TGTGCCAGCAGCACCCGACTAGCGGGGGCGACAGATACGCAGTATTTT. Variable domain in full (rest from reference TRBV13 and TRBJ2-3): AAGVIQSPRHLIKEKRETATLKCYPIPRHDTVYWYQQGPGQDPQFLISFYEKMQSDKGSIPDRFSAQQFSDYHSELNMSSLELGDSALYFCASSTRLAGATDTQYFGPGTRLTVL.

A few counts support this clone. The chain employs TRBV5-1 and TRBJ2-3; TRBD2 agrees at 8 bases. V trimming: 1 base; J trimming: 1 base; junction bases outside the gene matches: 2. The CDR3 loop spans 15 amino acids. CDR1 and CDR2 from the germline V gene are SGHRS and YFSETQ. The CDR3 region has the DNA TGCGCCAGCAGCTTGATCGGGGGGGGCACAGATACGCAGTATTTT. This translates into CASSLIGGGTDTQYF.

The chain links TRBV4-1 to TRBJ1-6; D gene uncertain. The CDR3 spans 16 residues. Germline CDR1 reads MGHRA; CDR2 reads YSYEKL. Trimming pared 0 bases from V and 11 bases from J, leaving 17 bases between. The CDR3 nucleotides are TGCGCCAGCAGCCAAGAATCGGCGGCAGTCGGTACACCCCTCCACTTT. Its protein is CASSQESAAVGTPLHF.

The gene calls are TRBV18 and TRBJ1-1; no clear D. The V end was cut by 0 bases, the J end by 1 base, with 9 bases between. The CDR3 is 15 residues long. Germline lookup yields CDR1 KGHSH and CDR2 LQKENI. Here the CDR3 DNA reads TGTGCCAGCTCACCACCTGCGAATGGGAACACTGAAGCTTTCTTT. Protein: CASSPPANGNTEAFF.

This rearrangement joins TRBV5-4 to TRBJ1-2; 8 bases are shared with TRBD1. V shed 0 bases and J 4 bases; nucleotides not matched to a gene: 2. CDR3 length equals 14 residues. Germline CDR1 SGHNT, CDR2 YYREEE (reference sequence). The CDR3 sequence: CASSLDRGIYGYTF. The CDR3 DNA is TGTGCCAGCAGCTTGGACAGGGGGATCTATGGCTACACCTTC.

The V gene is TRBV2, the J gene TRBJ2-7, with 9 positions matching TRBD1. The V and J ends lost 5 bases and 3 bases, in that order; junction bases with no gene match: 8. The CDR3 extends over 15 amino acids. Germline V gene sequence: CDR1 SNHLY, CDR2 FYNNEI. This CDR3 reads CASSLSWGQGYEQYF. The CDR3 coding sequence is TGTGCCAGCAGTCTAAGTTGGGGACAGGGCTACGAGCAGTACTTC.

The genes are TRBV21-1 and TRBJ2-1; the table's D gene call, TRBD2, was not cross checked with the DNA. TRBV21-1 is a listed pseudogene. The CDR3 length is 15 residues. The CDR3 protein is CASSLGTSSGNEQFF. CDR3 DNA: TGTGCCAGCAGCCTAGGGACTAGCTCGGGGAATGAGCAGTTCTTC.

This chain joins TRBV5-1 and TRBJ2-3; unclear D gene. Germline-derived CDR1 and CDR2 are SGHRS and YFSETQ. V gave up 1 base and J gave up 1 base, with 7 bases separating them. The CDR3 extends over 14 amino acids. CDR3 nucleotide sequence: TGCGCCAGCAGCTTGTCCCCAGGCACAGATACGCAGTATTTT. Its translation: CASSLSPGTDTQYF. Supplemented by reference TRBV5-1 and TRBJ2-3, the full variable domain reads KAGVTQTPRYLIKTRGQQVTLSCSPISGHRSVSWYQQTPGQGLQFLFEYFSETQRNKGNFPGRFSGRQFSNSRSEMNVSTLELGDSALYLCASSLSPGTDTQYFGPGTRLTVL.

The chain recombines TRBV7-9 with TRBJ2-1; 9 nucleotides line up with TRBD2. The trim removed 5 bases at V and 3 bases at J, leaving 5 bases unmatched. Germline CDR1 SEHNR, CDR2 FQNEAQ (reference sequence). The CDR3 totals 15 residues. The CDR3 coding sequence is TGTGCCAGCAGCCGAATGACTAGCGGCTACAATGAGCAGTTCTTC. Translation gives CASSRMTSGYNEQFF. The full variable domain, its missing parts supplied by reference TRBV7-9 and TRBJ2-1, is DTGVSQNPRHKITKRGQNVTFRCDPISEHNRLYWYRQTLGQGPEFLTYFQNEAQLEKSRLLSDRFSAERPKGSFSTLEIQRTEQGDSAMYLCASSRMTSGYNEQFFGPGTRLTVL.

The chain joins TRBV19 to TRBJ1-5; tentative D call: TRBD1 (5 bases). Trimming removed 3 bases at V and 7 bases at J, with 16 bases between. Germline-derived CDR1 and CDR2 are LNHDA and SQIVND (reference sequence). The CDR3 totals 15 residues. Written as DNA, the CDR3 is TGTGCCAGTAGTATGGGATTAAGTCAGGGCCAGCCCCAGCATTTT. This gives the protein CASSMGLSQGQPQHF.

This chain's CDR3 is CAGKTGTDSNQPQHF. CDR3 DNA: TGTGCCGGAAAAACAGGGACCGATAGCAATCAGCCCCAGCATTTT. The chain links TRBV6-5 to TRBJ1-5; possibly TRBD1 for D (6 bases). CDR1 is MNHEY, CDR2 SVGAGI, per germline. CDR3 size: 15 residues. With 11 bases removed from V and 0 bases from J, the gap between germline ends came to 17 bases.